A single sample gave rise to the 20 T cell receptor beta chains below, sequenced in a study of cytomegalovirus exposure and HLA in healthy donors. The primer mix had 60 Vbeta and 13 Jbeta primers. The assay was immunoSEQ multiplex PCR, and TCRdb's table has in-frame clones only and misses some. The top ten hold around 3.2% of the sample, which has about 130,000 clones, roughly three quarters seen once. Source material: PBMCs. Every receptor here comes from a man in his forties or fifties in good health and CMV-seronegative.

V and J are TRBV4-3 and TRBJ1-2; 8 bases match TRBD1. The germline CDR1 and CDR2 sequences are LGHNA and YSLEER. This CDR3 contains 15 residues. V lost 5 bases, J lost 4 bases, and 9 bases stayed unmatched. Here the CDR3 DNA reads TGCGCCAGCAGCACAAACAGGGGGGATCTCTATGGCTACACCTTC. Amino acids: CASSTNRGDLYGYTF.

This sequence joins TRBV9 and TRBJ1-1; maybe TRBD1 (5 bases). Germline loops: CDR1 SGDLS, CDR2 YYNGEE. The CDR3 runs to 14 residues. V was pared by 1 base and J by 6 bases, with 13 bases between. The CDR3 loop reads CASSVSGGMAEAFF. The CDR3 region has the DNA TGTGCCAGCAGCGTATCGGGGGGGATGGCTGAAGCTTTCTTT.

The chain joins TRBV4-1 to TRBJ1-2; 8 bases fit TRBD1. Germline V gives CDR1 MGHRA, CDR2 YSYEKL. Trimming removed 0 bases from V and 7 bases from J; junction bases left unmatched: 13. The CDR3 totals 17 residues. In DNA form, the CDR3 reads TGCGCCAGCAGCCAAGATCTGGTGCAGGGGGCGACGTTTGGCTACACCTTC. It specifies CASSQDLVQGATFGYTF.

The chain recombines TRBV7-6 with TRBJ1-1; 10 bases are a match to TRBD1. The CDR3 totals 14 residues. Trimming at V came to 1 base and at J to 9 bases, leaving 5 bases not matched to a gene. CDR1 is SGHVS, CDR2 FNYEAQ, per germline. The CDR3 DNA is TGTGCCAGCAGCTTAGGACCGGGACAGGGGAAAGCTTTCTTT. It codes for CASSLGPGQGKAFF.

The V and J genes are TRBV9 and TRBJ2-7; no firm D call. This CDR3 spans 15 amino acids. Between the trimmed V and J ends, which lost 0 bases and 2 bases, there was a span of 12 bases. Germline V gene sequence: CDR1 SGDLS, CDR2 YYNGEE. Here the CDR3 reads CASSVAGTEPYEQYF. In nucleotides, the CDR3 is TGTGCCAGCAGCGTAGCTGGCACGGAGCCCTACGAGCAGTACTTC.

CDR3 protein: CASSGQESGNQPQHF. For the CDR3, the DNA is TGTGCCAGCAGCGGACAGGAGTCGGGCAATCAGCCCCAGCATTTT. The chain uses TRBV6-1 and TRBJ1-5; TRBD1 aligns across 7 bases. Germline V gene sequence: CDR1 MNHNS, CDR2 SASEGT. This CDR3 contains 15 residues. The trim removed 6 bases at V and 2 bases at J, leaving 7 bases unmatched.

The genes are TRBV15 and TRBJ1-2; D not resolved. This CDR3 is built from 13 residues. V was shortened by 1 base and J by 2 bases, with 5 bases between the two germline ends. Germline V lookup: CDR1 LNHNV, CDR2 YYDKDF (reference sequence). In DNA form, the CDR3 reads TGTGCCACCAGCAGAGGTGAGAACTATGGCTACACCTTC. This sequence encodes CATSRGENYGYTF. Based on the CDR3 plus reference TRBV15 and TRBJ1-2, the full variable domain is DAMVIQNPRYQVTQFGKPVTLSCSQTLNHNVMYWYQQKSSQAPKLLFHYYDKDFNNEADTPDNFQSRRPNTSFCFLDIRSPGLGDTAMYLCATSRGENYGYTFGSGTRLTVV.

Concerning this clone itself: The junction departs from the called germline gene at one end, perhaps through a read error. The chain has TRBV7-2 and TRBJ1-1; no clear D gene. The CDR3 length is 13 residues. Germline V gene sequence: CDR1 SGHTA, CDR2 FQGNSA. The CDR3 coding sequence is TGTGCCAGCAGCTTAAAGTGGGAGAGGGTGTCGATCTTT. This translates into CASSLKWERVSIF.

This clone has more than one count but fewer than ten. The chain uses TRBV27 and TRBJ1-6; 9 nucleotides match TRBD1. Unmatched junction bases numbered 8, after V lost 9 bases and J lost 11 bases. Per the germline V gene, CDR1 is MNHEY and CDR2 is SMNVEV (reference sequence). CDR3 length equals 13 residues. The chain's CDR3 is CASSGTGSPPLHF. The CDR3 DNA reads TGTGCCAGTTCCGGGACAGGGTCTCCACCCCTCCACTTT.

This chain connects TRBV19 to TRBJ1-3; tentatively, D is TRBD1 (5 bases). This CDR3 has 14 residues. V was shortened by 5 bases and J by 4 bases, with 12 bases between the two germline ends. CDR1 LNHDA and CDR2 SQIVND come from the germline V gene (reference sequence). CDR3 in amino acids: CASSQGRKGNTIYF. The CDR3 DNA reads TGTGCCAGTAGTCAGGGAAGAAAAGGAAACACCATATATTTT.

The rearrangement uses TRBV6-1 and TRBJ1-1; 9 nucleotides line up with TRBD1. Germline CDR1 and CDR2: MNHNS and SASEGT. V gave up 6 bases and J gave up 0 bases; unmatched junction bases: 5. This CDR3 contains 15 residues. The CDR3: CASSRDRDMNTEAFF. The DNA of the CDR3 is TGTGCCAGCAGCCGGGACAGGGATATGAACACTGAAGCTTTCTTT.

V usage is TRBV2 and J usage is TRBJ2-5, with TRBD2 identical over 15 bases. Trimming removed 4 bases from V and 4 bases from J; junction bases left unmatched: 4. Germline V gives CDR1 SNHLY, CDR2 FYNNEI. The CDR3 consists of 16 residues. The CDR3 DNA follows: TGTGCCAGCAGTGCCCCGGGACTAGCGGGAGGAGAGACCCAGTACTTC. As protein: CASSAPGLAGGETQYF.

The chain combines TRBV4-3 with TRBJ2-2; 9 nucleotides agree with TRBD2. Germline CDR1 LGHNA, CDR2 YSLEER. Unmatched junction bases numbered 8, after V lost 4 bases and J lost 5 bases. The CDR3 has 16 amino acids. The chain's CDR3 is CASSRGAGGETGELFF. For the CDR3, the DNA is TGCGCCAGCAGCCGAGGAGCGGGGGGAGAAACCGGGGAGCTGTTTTTT.

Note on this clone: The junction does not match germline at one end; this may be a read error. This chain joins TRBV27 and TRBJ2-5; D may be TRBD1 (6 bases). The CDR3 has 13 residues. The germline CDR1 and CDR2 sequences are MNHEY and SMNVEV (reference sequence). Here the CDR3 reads CASSGTLQETQYF. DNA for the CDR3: TGTGCCAGCAGTGGGACACTACAAGAGACCCAATACTTC.

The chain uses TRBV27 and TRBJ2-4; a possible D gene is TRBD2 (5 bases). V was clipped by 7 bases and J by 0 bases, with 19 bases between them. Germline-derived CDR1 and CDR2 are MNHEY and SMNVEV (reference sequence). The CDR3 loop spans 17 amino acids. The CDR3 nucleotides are TGTGCCAGCACCCGAGGGTCACTGATTTTAGCCAAAAACATTCAGTACTTC. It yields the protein CASTRGSLILAKNIQYF.

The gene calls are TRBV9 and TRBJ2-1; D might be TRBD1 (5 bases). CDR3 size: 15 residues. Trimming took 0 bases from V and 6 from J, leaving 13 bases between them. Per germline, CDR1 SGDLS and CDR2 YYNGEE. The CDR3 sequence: CASSVGVERGNEQFF. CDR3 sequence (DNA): TGTGCCAGCAGCGTAGGGGTAGAAAGGGGCAATGAGCAGTTCTTC.

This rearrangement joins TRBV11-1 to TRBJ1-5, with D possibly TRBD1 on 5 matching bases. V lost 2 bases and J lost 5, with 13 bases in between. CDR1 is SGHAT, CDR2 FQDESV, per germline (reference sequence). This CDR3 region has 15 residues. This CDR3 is CASSLSGGTHQPQHF. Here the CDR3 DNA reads TGTGCCAGCAGCTTAAGCGGCGGGACCCATCAGCCCCAGCATTTT.

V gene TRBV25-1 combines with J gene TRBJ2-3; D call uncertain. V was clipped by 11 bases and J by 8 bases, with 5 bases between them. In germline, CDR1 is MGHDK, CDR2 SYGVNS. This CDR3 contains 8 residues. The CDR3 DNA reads TGTGCCCGAGGTACGCAGTATTTT. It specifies CARGTQYF.

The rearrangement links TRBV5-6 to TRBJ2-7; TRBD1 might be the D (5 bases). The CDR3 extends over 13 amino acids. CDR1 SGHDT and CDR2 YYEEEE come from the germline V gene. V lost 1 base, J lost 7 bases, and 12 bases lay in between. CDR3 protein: CASSLRQGREQYF. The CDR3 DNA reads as TGTGCCAGCAGCTTGCGGCAGGGCCGGGAGCAGTACTTC.

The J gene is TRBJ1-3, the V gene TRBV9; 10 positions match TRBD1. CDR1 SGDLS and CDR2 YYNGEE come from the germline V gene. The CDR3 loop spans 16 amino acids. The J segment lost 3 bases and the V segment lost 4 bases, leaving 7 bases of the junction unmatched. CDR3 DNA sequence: TGTGCCAGCAGCAAAGGAGGGACAGGGGATGGAAACACCATATATTTT. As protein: CASSKGGTGDGNTIYF. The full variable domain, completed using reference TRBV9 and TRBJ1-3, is DSGVTQTPKHLITATGQRVTLRCSPRSGDLSVYWYQQSLDQGLQFLIQYYNGEERAKGNILERFSAQQFPDLHSELNLSSLELGDSALYFCASSKGGTGDGNTIYFGEGSWLTVV.